The following is a T cell receptor (beta chain) sequence with its context. Its antigen is as yet unknown. The identical CDR3 is also encoded by other nucleotide sequences in the sample. Naive CD8 cells were CD45RO-negative, positively selected for CCR7, excluding terminally differentiated effector memory CD45RA+ cells. Profiling relied on immunoSEQ multiplex PCR, and the TCRdb table lists in-frame clones only, not all of them. The sample lists over 2,000,000 clones; 85% to 95% were seen once. This entry comes from a study of shared clonotypes between healthy human individuals. Across the whole study: CD8 memory received one plate per donor, CD8 naive two, CD4 memory three and CD4 naive three.

CDR1 MNHEY and CDR2 SMNVEV come from the germline V gene (reference sequence). The CDR3 sequence is 12 residues long. The V and J ends lost 6 bases and 5 bases respectively, with 9 bases between them. Study-wide findings and caveats: Sampling used blood alone; tissue repertoires probably differ. Larger estimated richness was generally seen in naive subsets than in memory subsets.

V usage is TRBV27 and J usage is TRBJ2-3; D ambiguous. Specimen: naive CD8+ T cells from PBMCs. The receptor was isolated from a man younger than 35 in good health. Some clones in this sample may be carry-over from other donors' samples. The CDR3 here is CASSLPGDTQYF. CDR3 sequence (DNA): TGTGCCAGCAGCCTCCCCGGAGATACGCAGTATTTT.